The present T cell receptor beta chain was sequenced within a study of T cells after yellow fever vaccination. The 5'RACE template-switching step produced TCR cDNA and added a universal primer site and UMIs. TCRdb used MiXCR to reprocess the 5' RACE reads, holding one entry per CDR3 protein. The sample includes 300,000 to 350,000 distinct CDR3 sequences, about 10% seen only once; the top ten take 3% to 3.5%. The germline V gene encodes CDR1 MGHRA and CDR2 YSYEKL. The CDR3 runs 13 residues. The germline V and J ends were trimmed by 5 bases and 4 bases, with 8 bases remaining between them. General study findings and limits: Abundant clonotypes from the bulk population could contaminate FACS-sorted repertoires. Detected again after the booster were most primary-vaccination clones, at roughly 95% CD4 and nearly 90% CD8. Secondary responses were weaker yet peaked faster, day 5 versus 15.

This clonotype has only a few counts. Its target is unknown. The chain recombines TRBV4-1 with TRBJ1-4; D call uncertain. Sample: CD4+ T cells sorted from PBMCs, taken 45 days after the yellow fever booster vaccination. This clonotype was sampled from a man in his late teens or twenties who received the YFV17D yellow fever vaccine. The CDR3 loop reads CASSGQINEKLFF. CDR3 DNA sequence: TGCGCCAGCAGCGGGCAGATTAATGAAAAACTGTTTTTT.